This T cell receptor beta chain was identified during a study of T-cell reconstitution after alpha-beta-depleted transplantation in children (TCRdb year 2016). Broadly, across the study: Using TCR repertoire profiling, the study followed T-cell immune reconstitution in a quantitative way in children after TCRalphabeta/CD19-depleted allogeneic hematopoietic cell transplantation. General findings and caveats noted by the study authors: In some patients, high TCRbeta diversity at day 60 was attributed to recipient T cells and intrathymic progenitors that had survived conditioning. The apparently early alphabetaT-cell count recovery about two months after transplant was reportedly dependent on only several hundred rapidly expanded clones derived from non-depleted graft cells. Over subsequent months, a decline in hyperexpanded clone frequencies was noted, and after one year, T-cell counts and TCRbeta diversity were mostly ascribed to newly produced T cells.

Reading the label with the study, this specimen's treatment or condition is: allogeneic hematopoietic cell transplantation with graft depleted of TCRalphabeta T cells and CD19 B cells. The children who served as transplant recipients had been given grafts of TCRalphabeta/CD19-depleted allogeneic hematopoietic cells. This clonotype has just a few counts. No cognate antigen has been identified for it. No much larger clone exists at a distance of one base, and base qualities are not known. Libraries were prepared through PCR. Data came from an Illumina HiSeq 2500. TCR libraries were prepared with molecular barcoding, using unique molecular identifiers to normalize TCRbeta repertoire quantification. Using fastp trimming at Q25 and MiXCR clonotype assembly, TCRdb reanalyzed the public sequencing data and kept in-frame beta chains. A single entry per CDR3 protein holds the most common genes and DNA from its merged rows. Here the sample has about 540,000 distinct CDR3 sequences; over 20% occur a single time. The ten largest make up around a third of the sample.

The sequence was obtained from a boy under two years old with Wiskott-Aldrich syndrome, due to receive a stem cell transplant. The sequencing used PBMCs, collected before TCRalphabeta/CD19-depleted stem cell transplant.

DNA sequence: TGTGCCAGCTCCTACGGGAGCTCAGATACGCAGTATTTT. The translation is CASSYGSSDTQYF. Recombination linked TRBV6-5 to TRBJ2-3; matching of 6 bases hints at TRBD2 as the D gene. From the cysteine up to the phenylalanine, the CDR3 has a length of 13 residues. Just the 39-base CDR3 DNA is kept, in frame starting at base 1. The germline ends are 13 bases apart after V is trimmed by 8 bases and J by 4 bases. Based on the germline V gene, the CDR1 and CDR2 sequences are MNHEY and SVGAGI.